A single sample is the source of the 2 T cell receptor beta chains below, sequenced in a study of CD4 T cells in relation to SARS-CoV-2 and coronaviruses (dated by TCRdb to about 2021). CD4+ T cells from unexposed donors were collected before the COVID-19 pandemic (2011-2018). After around ten days of culture, CD4+ T cells were isolated with the EasySep CD4+ T cell isolation kit. These receptors' targets are unknown. Libraries were made using the immunoSEQ multiplex PCR assay. TCRdb took over this immuneACCESS table, retaining in-frame rearrangements with V and J assigned. Such tables are incomplete; in checked studies, under half of the missing clones stem from an unresolved V gene, and the remainder is unexplained. This sample has 20,000 to 25,000 clones in its table, and about 75% of those were observed once. In total, the top ten clones hold roughly an eighth of the sample. The sequencing input was CD4+ T cells from PBMCs, cultured in vitro. These receptors came from a human donor in good health.

The V and J genes are TRBV5-1 and TRBJ1-2, with 10 bases identical to TRBD1. Germline V lookup: CDR1 SGHRS, CDR2 YFSETQ. This CDR3 is 14 amino acids long. The V segment lost 3 bases and the J segment 8 bases; nucleotides outside the gene matches: 7. CDR3 amino acids: CASSSGTGVFGYTF. The CDR3 DNA reads TGCGCCAGCAGCTCTGGGACAGGGGTTTTCGGCTACACCTTC.

This clone was counted between two and nine times. The chain is built from TRBV5-1 and TRBJ1-2; D unresolved. Germline CDR1 and CDR2: SGHRS and YFSETQ. The CDR3 covers 15 residues. Between the trimmed V and J ends, which lost 3 bases and 3 bases, there was a span of 15 bases. CDR3 DNA: TGCGCCAGCAGCTCCGCAGGATCCAGTGACTATGGCTACACCTTC. It encodes CASSSAGSSDYGYTF.